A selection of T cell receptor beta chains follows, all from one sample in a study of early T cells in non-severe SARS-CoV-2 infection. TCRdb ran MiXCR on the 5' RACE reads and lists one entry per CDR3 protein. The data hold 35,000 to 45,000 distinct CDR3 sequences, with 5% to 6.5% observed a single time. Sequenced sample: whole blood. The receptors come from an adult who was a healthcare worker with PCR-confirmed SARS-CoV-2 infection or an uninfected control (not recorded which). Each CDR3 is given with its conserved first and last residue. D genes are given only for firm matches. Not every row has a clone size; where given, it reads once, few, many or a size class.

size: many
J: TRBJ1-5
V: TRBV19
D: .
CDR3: CASSIPRRGEPQHF
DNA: TGTGCCAGTAGTATCCCGCGCAGGGGTGAGCCCCAGCATTTT

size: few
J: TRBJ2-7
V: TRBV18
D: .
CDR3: CASSPGAHYEQYF
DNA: TGTGCCAGCTCACCGGGAGCTCACTACGAGCAGTACTTC

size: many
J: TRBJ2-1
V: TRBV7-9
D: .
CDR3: CASSPGYNEQFF
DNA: TGTGCCAGCAGCCCAGGGTACAATGAGCAGTTCTTC

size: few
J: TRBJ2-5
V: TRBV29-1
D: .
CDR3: CSVAPPAQETQYF
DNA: TGCAGCGTTGCGCCCCCTGCCCAAGAGACCCAGTACTTC

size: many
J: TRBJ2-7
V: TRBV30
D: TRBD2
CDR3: CAWSAGGLAGGEQYF
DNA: TGTGCCTGGAGTGCGGGGGGACTAGCGGGAGGCGAGCAGTACTTC

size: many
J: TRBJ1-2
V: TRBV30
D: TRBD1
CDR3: CAWSPGGQGGGYTF
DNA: TGTGCCTGGAGTCCGGGGGGACAGGGTGGTGGCTACACCTTC

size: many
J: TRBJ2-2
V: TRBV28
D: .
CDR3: CASSTPTGELFF
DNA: TGTGCCAGCAGTACCCCCACCGGGGAGCTGTTTTTT

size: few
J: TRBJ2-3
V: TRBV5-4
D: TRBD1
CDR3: CASSLGGGRTDTQYF
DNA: TGTGCCAGCAGCTTGGGAGGGGGCCGCACAGATACGCAGTATTTT

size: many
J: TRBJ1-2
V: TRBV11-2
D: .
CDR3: CASSFGEYGYTF
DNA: TGTGCCAGCAGCTTTGGGGAGTATGGCTACACCTTC

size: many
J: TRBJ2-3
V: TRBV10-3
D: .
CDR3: CAISWRGGARAADTQYF
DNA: TGTGCCATCAGTTGGCGGGGTGGCGCTCGTGCGGCTGATACGCAGTATTTT

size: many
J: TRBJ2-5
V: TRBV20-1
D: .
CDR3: CSARPGQETQYF
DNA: TGCAGTGCCCGCCCCGGGCAAGAGACCCAGTACTTC

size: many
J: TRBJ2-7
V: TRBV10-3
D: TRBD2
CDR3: CAIRLREGSGEQYF
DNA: TGTGCCATCAGACTGCGGGAGGGATCGGGCGAGCAGTACTTC

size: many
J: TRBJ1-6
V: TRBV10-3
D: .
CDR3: CAINDAAARNSPLHF
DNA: TGTGCCATCAATGACGCGGCGGCGAGGAATTCACCCCTCCACTTT

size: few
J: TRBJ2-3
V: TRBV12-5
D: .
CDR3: CASGPQGGTQYF
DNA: TGTGCTAGTGGTCCCCAGGGGGGTACGCAGTATTTT

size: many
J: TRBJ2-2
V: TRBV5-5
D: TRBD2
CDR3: CASRDSGVNTGELFF
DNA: TGTGCCAGCAGGGATAGCGGGGTGAACACCGGGGAGCTGTTTTTT

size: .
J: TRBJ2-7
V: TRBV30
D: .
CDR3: CAWTRGAEEQYF
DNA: TGTGCCTGGACGAGGGGGGCGGAAGAGCAGTACTTC

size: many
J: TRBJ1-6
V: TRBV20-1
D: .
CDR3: CSARDRAQSSYNSPLHF
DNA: TGCAGTGCTAGAGATCGGGCCCAGAGCTCCTATAATTCACCCCTCCACTTT

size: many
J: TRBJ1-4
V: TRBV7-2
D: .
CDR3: CASNHWGISEKLFF
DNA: TGTGCCAGCAACCACTGGGGGATTAGTGAAAAACTGTTTTTT

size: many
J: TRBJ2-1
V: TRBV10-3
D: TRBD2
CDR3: CAIRVTSGPKNEQFF
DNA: TGTGCCATCAGAGTGACTAGCGGACCTAAAAATGAGCAGTTCTTC